The 16 T cell receptor beta chains given below trace back to one sample, sequenced in a study of T cells in Graves' hyperthyroidism and ophthalmopathy. Authors of the study amplified TCR beta CDR3 regions from RNA transcripts. TCR CDR3 regions were first amplified by RT-PCR with HTBI primers. TCRdb analysed the multiplex PCR reads with MiXCR anew, one entry per CDR3 protein. The repertoire includes 700,000 to 950,000 distinct CDR3 sequences, about a third of them detected once, and around 29% sits in the top ten. Sequencing was carried out using blood. These receptors were collected from a middle-aged woman with Graves' hyperthyroidism.

This clonotype was observed many times. The gene calls are TRBV12-3 or TRBV12-4 and TRBJ2-7, with D unresolved. The CDR3 runs 13 residues. V lost 6 bases and J lost 0, with 9 bases in between. The CDR3 DNA sequence: TGTGCCAGCAGCCCAGGTCTCTCCTACGAGCAGTACTTC. It translates to CASSPGLSYEQYF.

The V and J genes are TRBV5-8 and TRBJ1-2; a possible D gene is TRBD1 (5 bases). The CDR3 covers 14 residues. Germline loops: CDR1 SGHTS, CDR2 YDEGEE. V lost 1 base, J lost 7 bases, and 14 bases lay in between. The CDR3 is CASSLPFGTIGYTF. DNA for the CDR3: TGTGCCAGCAGCTTGCCATTCGGGACCATTGGCTACACCTTC.

This sequence joins TRBV15 and TRBJ2-7; the D gene is possibly TRBD2 (5 bases). This CDR3 is 12 amino acids long. CDR1 is LNHNV, CDR2 YYDKDF, per germline (reference sequence). Trimming cost V 6 bases and J 5 bases, with 11 bases left between them. CDR3 loop: CATRGRTDEQYF. Here the CDR3 DNA reads TGTGCCACCAGAGGCAGGACTGACGAGCAGTACTTC.

This clonotype was detected many times. The V call is TRBV20-1, the J call TRBJ1-6; D not resolved. Trimming shortened V by 3 bases and J by 7 bases, and 13 bases separated the two germline ends. CDR1 and CDR2 from the germline V gene are DFQATT and SNEGSKA (reference sequence). This CDR3 has 14 residues. For the CDR3, the DNA is TGCAGTGCTAGCGCCCAGCAATTAAATTCACCCCTCCACTTT. Residues: CSASAQQLNSPLHF.

The chain recombines TRBV12-5 with TRBJ1-4, with TRBD1 matching 7 bases. CDR3 length equals 18 residues. V lost 2 bases, J lost 0 bases, and 9 bases stayed unmatched. In germline, CDR1 is LGHNT, CDR2 FRNRAP. DNA for the CDR3: TGTGCTAGTGGTTTGCGAGAGGGGCAGGGGGCAACTAATGAAAAACTGTTTTTT. Residues: CASGLREGQGATNEKLFF. The full variable domain, completed using reference TRBV12-5 and TRBJ1-4, is DARVTQTPRHKVTEMGQEVTMRCQPILGHNTVFWYRQTMMQGLELLAYFRNRAPLDDSGMPKDRFSAEMPDATLATLKIQPSEPRDSAVYFCASGLREGQGATNEKLFFGSGTQLSVL.

The V gene is TRBV12-3 or TRBV12-4, the J gene TRBJ1-1; TRBD1 aligns across 11 bases. V shed 4 bases and J 5 bases; nucleotides not matched to a gene: 9. CDR3 length: 16 residues. As DNA, the CDR3 is TGTGCCAGCAGTTCTCTAAGGGGACAGGGGGTTACTGAAGCTTTCTTT. Its protein is CASSSLRGQGVTEAFF.

The sample holds a few counts of this clonotype. The rearrangement joins TRBV7-6 to TRBJ1-2, with 7 bases aligning to TRBD1. After removal of 5 bases from V and 4 bases from J, the junction contained 10 bases not matched to a gene. Per germline, CDR1 SGHVS and CDR2 FNYEAQ. The CDR3 spans 15 residues. DNA for the CDR3: TGTGCCAGCAGCCAGCCGGGACAGAAGCTCTATGGCTACACCTTC. Its translation is CASSQPGQKLYGYTF.

For this clonotype: Being one base from a much bigger clone, this may be a read error. The chain has TRBV10-3 and TRBJ2-7, with D possibly being TRBD1 or TRBD2 (5 bases each). Per the germline V gene, CDR1 is ENHRY and CDR2 is SYGVKD. The ends were cut back, 7 bases at V and 3 bases at J, with 25 bases in the middle. There are 17 residues in the CDR3. The CDR3 sequence: CAIMRAFGTGESYEQYF. The CDR3 nucleotides are TGTGCCATCATGAGGGCTTTCGGCACAGGAGAAAGCTACGAGCAGTACTTC.

Comment on this clonotype: The junction and the germline gene differ at one end; a read error may be behind it. The gene calls are TRBV6-1 and TRBJ1-1; the D gene is possibly TRBD1 (6 bases). Germline V gene lookup returns CDR1 MNHNS and CDR2 SASEGT. CDR3 length equals 14 residues. CDR3 bases: TGTGCCAGCAGTCTTCCAGGGGTGAACACTGAAGCTTCCTTT. Its translation is CASSLPGVNTEASF.

There are many counts of this clonotype. The chain links TRBV9 to TRBJ2-7, with 9 bases matching TRBD2. The germline CDR1 and CDR2 sequences are SGDLS and YYNGEE. The CDR3 spans 15 residues. J was trimmed by 5 bases and V by 0 bases; bases with no gene match: 6. Here the CDR3 DNA reads TGTGCCAGCAGCGTAGGATTAGCGGGAGTCGACGAGCAGTACTTC. Its translation is CASSVGLAGVDEQYF.

This clonotype was counted a few times. V gene TRBV7-2 combines with J gene TRBJ1-2; perhaps TRBD1 as D (6 bases). CDR1 and CDR2 from the germline V gene are SGHTA and FQGNSA. V was clipped by 6 bases and J by 7 bases, with 15 bases between them. This CDR3 region has 13 residues. CDR3 amino acids: CASRPSGEVGYTF. CDR3 DNA sequence: TGTGCCAGCAGGCCCTCAGGGGAAGTTGGCTACACCTTC.

This clonotype was picked up many times. This chain connects TRBV7-9 to TRBJ1-4; TRBD1 agrees at 7 bases. The CDR3 has 14 residues. The germline CDR1 and CDR2 sequences are SEHNR and FQNEAQ (reference sequence). V dropped 5 bases and J dropped 8; count of bases not matched to a gene: 8. Here the CDR3 reads CASSRDRVDEKLFF. CDR3 DNA: TGTGCCAGCAGCCGCGACAGGGTCGACGAAAAACTGTTTTTT.

Concerning this clonotype: Since a much larger clone is just one base distant, this may be a read error. The rearrangement uses TRBV28 and TRBJ1-6; the D is unclear. From germline, CDR1 is MDHEN and CDR2 SYDVKM. There are 14 residues in the CDR3. V shed 5 bases and J shed 14 bases, with 19 bases lying between them. In DNA form, the CDR3 reads TGTGCCAGCAGTACAAGGGCCGTGATGGTGTCCCTCCACTTT. Protein sequence: CASSTRAVMVSLHF.

This clonotype occurred many times. The rearrangement joins TRBV6-5 to TRBJ1-1; no reliable D call. Per germline, CDR1 MNHEY and CDR2 SVGAGI. The length of the CDR3 is 14 residues. Trimming left V 2 bases short and J 1 base short, with 8 bases between. In nucleotides, the CDR3 is TGTGCCAGCAGTTACGGTTGGAAGAACACTGAAGCTTTCTTT. Amino acids: CASSYGWKNTEAFF.

This clonotype occurred a few times. The chain uses TRBV7-9 and TRBJ1-4, with 8 bases that match TRBD1. This CDR3 comprises 15 residues. Germline CDR1 SEHNR, CDR2 FQNEAQ (reference sequence). With 1 base clipped from V and 7 bases from J, the junction kept 5 bases outside the gene matches. CDR3 region: CASSLVTGGGEKLFF. DNA for the CDR3: TGTGCCAGCAGCTTAGTAACAGGGGGAGGTGAAAAACTGTTTTTT.

The sample holds many counts of this clonotype. The chain employs TRBV19 and TRBJ2-5; 8 bases fit TRBD1. Trimming removed 9 bases from V and 4 bases from J; junction bases left unmatched: 10. CDR3 length: 14 residues. Germline CDR1 is LNHDA and CDR2 is SQIVND (reference sequence). This CDR3 is CASSPRTGRETQYF. CDR3 DNA sequence: TGTGCCAGCAGCCCCCGGACAGGGAGAGAGACCCAGTACTTC.